The 6 T cell receptor beta chains below come from one sample, sequenced in a study of CD8+CD57+ T cells in acquired aplastic anemia. For CDR3 and TCR beta VDJ profiling, genomic DNA was the template used. TCRdb redid the calling of the reads with MiXCR, one entry per CDR3 protein. The table lists hundreds of thousands of distinct CDR3 sequences, about 70% of them singletons. Sequences were obtained from sorted CD4+, CD8+, or CD8+CD57+ T cells (not recorded which) from PBMCs. These receptors all stem from a human donor in good health, serving as a control.

As for this clonotype: It is likely a read error, because the conserved phenylalanine at the end of the CDR3 is missing. Because the CDR3's place on the DNA is in doubt, the DNA is left out and the CDR3 is given as listed by TCRdb. The chain carries TRBV7-2 and TRBJ2-1; the D call TRBD1 from the table was never checked on the DNA. The CDR3 spans 11 amino acids, including both terminal residues. Germline-derived CDR1 and CDR2 are SGHTA and FQGNSA. The CDR3 loop reads CASTLKYRRLI.

The J gene is TRBJ1-5, the V gene TRBV11-2, with 9 positions matching TRBD1. V lost 5 bases to trimming and J lost 0 bases; unmatched junction nucleotides: 14. Germline V lookup: CDR1 SGHAT, CDR2 FQNNGV. CDR3 length: 19 residues. The CDR3 sequence: CASSQSSRTGGYSNQPQHF. The CDR3 DNA follows: TGTGCCAGCAGCCAGTCCAGCAGAACAGGGGGCTATAGCAATCAGCCCCAGCATTTT.

The sample holds many counts of this clonotype. The genes are TRBV29-1 and TRBJ1-2, with D possibly being TRBD1 (6 bases). Germline CDR1 and CDR2: SQVTM and ANQGSEA. The length of the CDR3 is 12 residues. Trimming took 3 bases from V and 8 from J, leaving 13 bases between them. CDR3 loop: CSVDDRMMGYTF. The CDR3 DNA sequence: TGCAGCGTTGACGACAGGATGATGGGCTACACCTTC.

As concerns this clonotype: Mismatch with germline at one junction end may stem from a read error. This chain connects TRBV15 to TRBJ2-7; 10 bases align to TRBD2. Germline CDR1 is LNHNV and CDR2 is YYDKDF (reference sequence). The CDR3 contains 13 residues. As DNA, the CDR3 is TGTGCCAGCAGCAGAAGACTAGCGGGCGAGCAGTACTTC. Protein sequence: CASSRRLAGEQYF.

For this clonotype: No conserved phenylalanine or tryptophan ends this CDR3, so it is likely a read error. It is unclear where the CDR3 begins or ends on the DNA, so no DNA is shown, and the CDR3 is as TCRdb lists it. The chain employs TRBV7-3 and TRBJ2-5; the D call of TRBD1 is as the table states it, not checked on the DNA. CDR1 SGHTA and CDR2 FQGTGA come from the germline V gene. The length of the CDR3 is 13 amino acids, counting both ends. The CDR3 here is CASSPVAGRTDTL.

A note on this clonotype: At one end, the junction sequence differs from germline, possibly due to a read error. The V gene is TRBV7-9, the J gene TRBJ1-5; D perhaps matches TRBD1 (5 bases). Germline values: CDR1 SEHNR, CDR2 FQNEAQ (reference sequence). The CDR3 is 14 amino acids. This chain's CDR3 is CASSSQGGDPPHHF. The CDR3 DNA reads as TGTGCCAGCAGCTCCCAGGGAGGGGATCCACCCCACCACTTT.